These 25 T cell receptor beta chains share one sample of origin, sequenced in a study of blood T cell repertoires in COVID-19. The table came from immunoSEQ multiplex PCR; TCRdb's copy has only in-frame clones and leaves some out. The sample includes over 200,000 clones, approximately 85% of them seen just once. The sequenced sample was peripheral blood. These receptors came from a woman under 40 with acute or convalescent COVID-19.

This clone has only a few counts. The genes are TRBV11-3 and TRBJ2-7; 7 bases fit TRBD1. Germline V CDR1 and CDR2: SGHNT, YENEEA. The junction had 11 bases not matched to a gene; V was cut back by 5 bases and J by 1 base. This CDR3 is 16 amino acids long. DNA of the CDR3: TGTGCCAGCAGCGCTTACTCGGGACAGACTTCCTACGAGCAGTACTTC. Translation: CASSAYSGQTSYEQYF. Full variable domain (outside the CDR3, taken from reference TRBV11-3 and TRBJ2-7): EAGVVQSPRYKIIEKKQPVAFWCNPISGHNTLYWYLQNLGQGPELLIRYENEEAVDDSQLPKDRFSAERLKGVDSTLKIQPAELGDSAVYLCASSAYSGQTSYEQYFGPGTRLTVT.

This clone was seen a single time. DNA of the CDR3: TGTGCGACGGGACAGGGGATCTACGGCTACACCTTC. It specifies CATGQGIYGYTF. V and J are TRBV28 and TRBJ1-2; 10 bases align to TRBD1. This CDR3 comprises 12 residues. Germline values: CDR1 MDHEN, CDR2 SYDVKM.

The V and J genes are TRBV28 and TRBJ2-5, with TRBD1 matching over 7 bases. The CDR3 contains 12 residues. J was trimmed by 4 bases and V by 11 bases; bases with no gene match: 7. CDR1 MDHEN and CDR2 SYDVKM come from the germline V gene. Here the CDR3 reads CAHSGGRETQYF. The CDR3 DNA reads TGTGCCCACTCAGGGGGTCGAGAGACCCAGTACTTC.

The chain has TRBV27 and TRBJ1-1, with TRBD1 matching over 8 bases. CDR3 length equals 20 residues. Trimming took 6 bases from V and 4 from J; bases not matched to a gene: 25. Looked up from germline, CDR1 is MNHEY and CDR2 is SMNVEV (reference sequence). CDR3 DNA sequence: TGTGCCAGCAGCTCTCCTGGACAGGGAGTCCCCACGTTTGCTAGCACTGAAGCTTTCTTT. It yields the protein CASSSPGQGVPTFASTEAFF.

The chain couples TRBV7-2 to TRBJ2-2; D gene unclear. Germline V gives CDR1 SGHTA, CDR2 FQGNSA. V lost 4 bases and J lost 2, with 8 bases in between. The CDR3 spans 14 residues. CDR3 sequence: CASSSNRNTGELFF. CDR3 nucleotides: TGTGCCAGCAGCTCCAACAGAAACACCGGGGAGCTGTTTTTT.

The chain has TRBV5-1 and TRBJ1-4; D remains ambiguous. The germline V and J ends were trimmed by 5 bases and 6 bases, with 14 bases remaining between them. The CDR3 runs to 14 residues. Germline assignment: CDR1 SGHRS and CDR2 YFSETQ. The CDR3 DNA reads as TGCGCCAGCAGGGACGGGGAGGTCCATGAAAAACTGTTTTTT. This translates into CASRDGEVHEKLFF.

The CDR3 is CASSFTGTGELFF. The CDR3 nucleotides are TGTGCCAGCAGCTTCACAGGGACCGGGGAGCTGTTTTTT. The chain employs TRBV7-6 and TRBJ2-2, with D possibly matching TRBD1 (6 bases). The CDR3 runs 13 residues. The germline V gene encodes CDR1 SGHVS and CDR2 FNYEAQ. V was trimmed by 3 bases and J by 5 bases, leaving 7 bases between them.

V and J are TRBV5-1 and TRBJ2-1; 12 nucleotides line up with TRBD2. Unmatched junction bases numbered 2, after V lost 4 bases and J lost 9 bases. Germline loops: CDR1 SGHRS, CDR2 YFSETQ. This CDR3 is 13 amino acids long. The CDR3 DNA sequence: TGCGCCAGCAGCCGACTAGCGGGAGCTGAGCAGTTCTTC. Its protein product is CASSRLAGAEQFF.

The chain joins TRBV4-2 to TRBJ2-1; D is possibly TRBD2 (6 bases). The germline V gene encodes CDR1 LGHNA and CDR2 YNFKEQ. This CDR3 is 19 amino acids long. The V end lost 1 base, the J end lost 0 bases, and 19 bases lay between the germline ends. The CDR3 here is CASSQGTPLGGRSYNEQFF. CDR3 coding DNA: TGTGCCAGCAGCCAAGGGACCCCCTTGGGGGGACGCTCCTACAATGAGCAGTTCTTC.

The chain recombines TRBV15 with TRBJ1-6; possibly TRBD1 for D (5 bases). V lost 4 bases to trimming and J lost 8 bases, with 6 bases between them. Germline V gene lookup returns CDR1 LNHNV and CDR2 YYDKDF (reference sequence). This CDR3 has 12 amino acids. CDR3 in amino acids: CATSTGDSPLHF. In nucleotides, the CDR3 is TGTGCCACCAGCACGGGGGATTCACCCCTCCACTTT.

The V call is TRBV4-3, the J call TRBJ2-7; 7 bases fit TRBD2. CDR3 length: 15 amino acids. The germline gives CDR1 LGHNA, CDR2 YSLEER. After removal of 0 bases from V and 3 bases from J, the junction contained 5 bases not matched to a gene. The DNA for the CDR3 is TGCGCCAGCAGCCAAGAGGTCAGCGGGGACTACGAGCAGTACTTC. Translating gives CASSQEVSGDYEQYF.

The chain recombines TRBV5-4 with TRBJ2-2; tentatively, D is TRBD2 (5 bases). Trimming shortened V by 6 bases and J by 2 bases, and 20 bases separated the two germline ends. Germline assignment: CDR1 SGHNT and CDR2 YYREEE (reference sequence). The CDR3 has 17 residues. The CDR3 protein is CASTSEVSRLNTGELFF. In nucleotides, the CDR3 is TGTGCCAGCACCTCTGAGGTTAGCCGACTAAACACCGGGGAGCTGTTTTTT.

The rearrangement uses TRBV2 and TRBJ1-5; 7 bases fit TRBD1. Germline values: CDR1 SNHLY, CDR2 FYNNEI. The CDR3 spans 14 residues. Germline trimming cut 6 bases from V and 3 bases from J; bases unmatched to any gene: 5. Here the CDR3 DNA reads TGTGCCAGCAGCCAAGGGACAGACAATCAGCCCCAGCATTTT. Amino acids: CASSQGTDNQPQHF.

This rearrangement joins TRBV7-2 to TRBJ1-4; the match to TRBD1 covers 7 bases. The CDR3 consists of 15 residues. Trimming took 3 bases from V and 3 from J; bases not matched to a gene: 4. In germline, CDR1 is SGHTA, CDR2 FQGNSA. The CDR3 region is CASSFPGQSNEKLFF. CDR3 DNA sequence: TGTGCCAGCAGCTTCCCGGGACAGTCTAATGAAAAACTGTTTTTT.

This rearrangement joins TRBV7-8 to TRBJ1-1; D is unresolved. V was cut by 4 bases and J by 7 bases, with 16 bases left in between. Germline V gives CDR1 SGHVS, CDR2 FQNEAQ. There are 14 residues in the CDR3. The CDR3 loop is CASSSPAGEREAFF. CDR3 nucleotides: TGTGCCAGCAGCTCCCCGGCGGGTGAGCGTGAAGCTTTCTTT.

This clone was observed a handful of times. The genes are TRBV19 and TRBJ2-1; D may be TRBD1 (5 bases). This CDR3 region has 15 residues. The germline CDR1 and CDR2 sequences are LNHDA and SQIVND (reference sequence). Trimming removed 4 bases from V and 3 bases from J, with 13 bases in between. The CDR3 spells CASSNVLGLYNEQFF. CDR3 bases: TGTGCCAGTAGTAATGTCTTGGGGCTCTACAATGAGCAGTTCTTC.

The chain joins TRBV11-2 to TRBJ1-2; the D is unclear. V was shortened by 2 bases and J by 5 bases, with 12 bases between the two germline ends. Germline V gives CDR1 SGHAT, CDR2 FQNNGV. This CDR3 has 14 residues. The CDR3 coding sequence is TGTGCCAGCAGCTTAAAGGGTCGGGAGTATGGCTACACCTTC. Translating it yields CASSLKGREYGYTF. Using reference TRBV11-2 and TRBJ1-2 for the parts outside the CDR3, the full variable domain is EAGVAQSPRYKIIEKRQSVAFWCNPISGHATLYWYQQILGQGPKLLIQFQNNGVVDDSQLPKDRFSAERLKGVDSTLKIQPAKLEDSAVYLCASSLKGREYGYTFGSGTRLTVV.

This rearrangement joins TRBV6-5 to TRBJ1-4; D is ambiguous. Trimming stripped 6 bases from V and 3 bases from J, with 14 bases between. The CDR3 extends over 15 amino acids. Germline CDR1 is MNHEY and CDR2 is SVGAGI. This CDR3 is CASRLTSASNEKLFF. CDR3 in DNA: TGTGCCAGCAGATTAACCAGCGCTTCTAATGAAAAACTGTTTTTT.

This chain connects TRBV6-4 to TRBJ2-2; 7 nucleotides match TRBD2. After removal of 2 bases from V and 4 bases from J, the junction contained 7 bases not matched to a gene. CDR3 length: 16 residues. From germline, CDR1 is MRHNA and CDR2 SNTAGT. CDR3: CASSDGRVRTTGELFF. As DNA, the CDR3 is TGTGCCAGCAGTGACGGGAGGGTCCGGACCACCGGGGAGCTGTTTTTT.

The gene calls are TRBV9 and TRBJ1-1; D gene unclear. Trimming shortened V by 6 bases and J by 5 bases, and 8 bases separated the two germline ends. The CDR3 sequence is 11 residues long. Per the germline V gene, CDR1 is SGDLS and CDR2 is YYNGEE. CDR3 nucleotides: TGTGCCAGCAAGAGCGTTACTGAAGCTTTCTTT. As protein: CASKSVTEAFF.

In its sample, this clone was seen a few times. This chain links TRBV19 with TRBJ2-6; a weak D match, TRBD1 (6 bases). CDR3 length equals 19 residues. CDR1 is LNHDA and CDR2 is SQIVND in the germline V gene (reference sequence). The V end was cut by 1 base, the J end by 2 bases, with 18 bases between. Here the CDR3 reads CASSIVNRVGRAGANVLTF. In nucleotides, the CDR3 is TGTGCCAGTAGTATAGTCAACAGGGTTGGCCGGGCTGGGGCCAACGTCCTGACTTTC.

The chain uses TRBV19 and TRBJ2-3; possibly TRBD2 for D (6 bases). CDR3 length equals 12 residues. The V and J ends lost 7 bases and 10 bases respectively, with 15 bases between them. From germline, CDR1 is LNHDA and CDR2 SQIVND (reference sequence). The CDR3 DNA reads TGTGCCAGTATGAGCCGGGGGTTGTCGCAGTATTTT. It codes for CASMSRGLSQYF.

This clone was observed a handful of times. The V and J genes are TRBV29-1 and TRBJ1-1, with no clear D. The CDR3 spans 10 residues. The V end lost 6 bases, the J end lost 2 bases, and 4 bases lay between the germline ends. Germline V lookup: CDR1 SQVTM, CDR2 ANQGSEA. CDR3 amino acids: CSVANTEAFF. CDR3 DNA: TGCAGCGTGGCAAACACTGAAGCTTTCTTT. Looking up the rest from reference TRBV29-1 and TRBJ1-1 gives the full variable domain: SAVISQKPSRDICQRGTSLTIQCQVDSQVTMMFWYRQQPGQSLTLIATANQGSEATYESGFVIDKFPISRPNLTFSTLTVSNMSPEDSSIYLCSVANTEAFFGQGTRLTVV.

The V call is TRBV5-8, the J call TRBJ2-5; 8 bases are shared with TRBD1. CDR1 is SGHTS, CDR2 YDEGEE, per germline. The CDR3 sequence is 16 residues long. Trimming took 2 bases from V and 1 from J; bases not matched to a gene: 7. CDR3 sequence: CASSFFGDRSQETQYF. CDR3 DNA sequence: TGTGCCAGCAGCTTTTTTGGGGACAGGAGCCAAGAGACCCAGTACTTC.

This clone has only one observation. This rearrangement joins TRBV6-5 to TRBJ1-1; TRBD1 agrees at 10 bases. J gave up 8 bases and V 2 bases, and 8 bases lay outside the gene matches. The CDR3 covers 15 residues. In germline, CDR1 is MNHEY, CDR2 SVGAGI. The CDR3 sequence is CASSYLTGGSQEAFF. CDR3 nucleotide sequence: TGTGCCAGCAGTTACCTGACAGGGGGCTCCCAGGAAGCTTTCTTT.